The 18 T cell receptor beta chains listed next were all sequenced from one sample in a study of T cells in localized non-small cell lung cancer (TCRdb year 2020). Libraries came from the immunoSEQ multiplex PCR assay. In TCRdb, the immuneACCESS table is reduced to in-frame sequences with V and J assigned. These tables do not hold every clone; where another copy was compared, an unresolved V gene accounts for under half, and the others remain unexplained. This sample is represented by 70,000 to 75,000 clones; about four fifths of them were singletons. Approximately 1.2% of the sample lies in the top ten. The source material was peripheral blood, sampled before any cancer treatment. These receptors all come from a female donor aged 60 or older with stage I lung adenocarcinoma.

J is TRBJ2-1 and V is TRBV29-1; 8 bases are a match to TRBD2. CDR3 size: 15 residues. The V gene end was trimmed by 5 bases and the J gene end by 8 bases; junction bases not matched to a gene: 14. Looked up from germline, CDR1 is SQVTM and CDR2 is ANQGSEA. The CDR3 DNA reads TGCAGCGTTAACGGGGCGGGAGGAGGGAGCGATGAGCAGTTCTTC. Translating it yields CSVNGAGGGSDEQFF.

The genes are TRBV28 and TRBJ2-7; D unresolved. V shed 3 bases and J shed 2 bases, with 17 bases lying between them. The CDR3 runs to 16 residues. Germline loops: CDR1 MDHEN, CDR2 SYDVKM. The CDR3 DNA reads TGTGCCAGCAGTTTGCGCAACCCTGGGGTCCCCTACGAGCAGTACTTC. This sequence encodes CASSLRNPGVPYEQYF. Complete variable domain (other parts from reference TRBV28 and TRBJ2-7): DVKVTQSSRYLVKRTGEKVFLECVQDMDHENMFWYRQDPGLGLRLIYFSYDVKMKEKGDIPEGYSVSREKKERFSLILESASTNQTSMYLCASSLRNPGVPYEQYFGPGTRLTVT.

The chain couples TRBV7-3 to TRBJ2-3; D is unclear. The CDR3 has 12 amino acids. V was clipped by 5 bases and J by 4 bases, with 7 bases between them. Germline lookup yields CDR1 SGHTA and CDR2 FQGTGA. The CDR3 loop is CASSLDADTQYF. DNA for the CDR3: TGTGCCAGCAGCCTGGATGCAGATACGCAGTATTTT.

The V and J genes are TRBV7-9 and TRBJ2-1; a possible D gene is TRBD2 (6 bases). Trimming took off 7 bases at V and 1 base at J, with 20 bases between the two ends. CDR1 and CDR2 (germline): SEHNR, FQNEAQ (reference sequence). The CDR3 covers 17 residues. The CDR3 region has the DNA TGTGCCAGCACTCTAGGCTCGGCGGGGAGTTCCTACAATGAGCAGTTCTTC. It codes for CASTLGSAGSSYNEQFF.

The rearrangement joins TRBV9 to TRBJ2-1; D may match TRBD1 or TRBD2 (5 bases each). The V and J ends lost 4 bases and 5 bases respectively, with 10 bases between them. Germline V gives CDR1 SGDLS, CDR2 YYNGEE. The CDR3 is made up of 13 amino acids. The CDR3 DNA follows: TGTGCCAGCAGCATCCGGGACGACAATGAGCAGTTCTTC. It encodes CASSIRDDNEQFF.

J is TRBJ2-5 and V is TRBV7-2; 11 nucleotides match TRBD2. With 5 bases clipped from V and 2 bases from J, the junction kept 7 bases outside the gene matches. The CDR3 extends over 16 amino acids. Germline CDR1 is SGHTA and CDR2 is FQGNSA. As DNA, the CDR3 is TGTGCCAGCAGCCCAGACGGGACTAGCGGACAAGAGACCCAGTACTTC. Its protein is CASSPDGTSGQETQYF.

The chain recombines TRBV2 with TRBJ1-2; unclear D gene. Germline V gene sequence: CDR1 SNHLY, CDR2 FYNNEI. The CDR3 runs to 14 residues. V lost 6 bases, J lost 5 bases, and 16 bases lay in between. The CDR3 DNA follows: TGTGCCAGCAGCGAAAGGTGGGGAGAGTATGGCTACACCTTC. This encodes CASSERWGEYGYTF.

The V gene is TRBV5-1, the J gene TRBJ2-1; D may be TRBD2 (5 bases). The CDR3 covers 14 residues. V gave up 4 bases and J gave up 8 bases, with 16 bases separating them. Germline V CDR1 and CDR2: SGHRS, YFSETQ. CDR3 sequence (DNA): TGCGCCAGCAGCCCGGGGATGGGGTCCGATGAGCAGTTCTTC. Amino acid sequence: CASSPGMGSDEQFF.

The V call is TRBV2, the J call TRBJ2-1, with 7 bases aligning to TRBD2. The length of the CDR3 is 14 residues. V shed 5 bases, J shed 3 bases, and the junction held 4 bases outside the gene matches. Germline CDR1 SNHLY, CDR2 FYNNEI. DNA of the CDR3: TGTGCCAGCAGTTACGAGCGGGGCTACAATGAGCAGTTCTTC. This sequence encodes CASSYERGYNEQFF.

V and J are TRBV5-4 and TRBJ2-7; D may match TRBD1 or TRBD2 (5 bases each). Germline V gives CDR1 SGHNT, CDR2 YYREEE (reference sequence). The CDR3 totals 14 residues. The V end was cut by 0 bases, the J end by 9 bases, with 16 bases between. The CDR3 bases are TGTGCCAGCAGCTTGGATAGAGGGGATTGGGGGCAGTACTTC. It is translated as CASSLDRGDWGQYF.

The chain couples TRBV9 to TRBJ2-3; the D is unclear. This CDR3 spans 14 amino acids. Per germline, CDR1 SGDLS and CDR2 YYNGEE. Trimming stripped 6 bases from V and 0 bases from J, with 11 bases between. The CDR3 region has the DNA TGTGCCAGCATCCCCCTGCCGAGCACAGATACGCAGTATTTT. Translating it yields CASIPLPSTDTQYF. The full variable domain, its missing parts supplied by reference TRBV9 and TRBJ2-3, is DSGVTQTPKHLITATGQRVTLRCSPRSGDLSVYWYQQSLDQGLQFLIQYYNGEERAKGNILERFSAQQFPDLHSELNLSSLELGDSALYFCASIPLPSTDTQYFGPGTRLTVL.

The CDR3 region is CASMEQETQYF. As DNA, the CDR3 is TGCGCCAGCATGGAGCAAGAGACCCAGTACTTC. This chain connects TRBV5-1 to TRBJ2-5; D is uncertain. V was clipped by 6 bases and J by 2 bases, with 5 bases between them. CDR1 and CDR2 (germline): SGHRS, YFSETQ. The CDR3 is made up of 11 amino acids.

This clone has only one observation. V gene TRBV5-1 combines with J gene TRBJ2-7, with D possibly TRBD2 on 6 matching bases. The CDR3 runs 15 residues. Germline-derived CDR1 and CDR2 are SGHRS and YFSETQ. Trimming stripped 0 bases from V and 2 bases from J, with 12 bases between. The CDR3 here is CASSLVAGPTYEQYF. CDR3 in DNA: TGCGCCAGCAGCTTGGTTGCGGGGCCCACCTACGAGCAGTACTTC.

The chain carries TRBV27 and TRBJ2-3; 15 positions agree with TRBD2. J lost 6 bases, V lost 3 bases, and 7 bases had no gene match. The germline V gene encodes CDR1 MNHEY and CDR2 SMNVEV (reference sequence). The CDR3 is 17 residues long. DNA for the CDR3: TGTGCCAGCAGTTTCGTTGGACTAGCGGGAGGGAAGGATACGCAGTATTTT. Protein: CASSFVGLAGGKDTQYF.

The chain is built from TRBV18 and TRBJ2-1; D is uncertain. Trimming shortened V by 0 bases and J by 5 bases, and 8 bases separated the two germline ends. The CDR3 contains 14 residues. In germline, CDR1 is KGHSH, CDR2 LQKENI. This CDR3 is CASSPPFGNNEQFF. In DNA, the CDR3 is TGTGCCAGCTCACCACCGTTTGGGAACAATGAGCAGTTCTTC.

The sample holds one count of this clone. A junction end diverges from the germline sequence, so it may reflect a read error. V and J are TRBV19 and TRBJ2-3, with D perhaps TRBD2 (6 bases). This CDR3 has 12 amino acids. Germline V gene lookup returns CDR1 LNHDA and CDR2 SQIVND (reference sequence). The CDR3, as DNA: TGTGCCAGTACTTACGGCCGGGGGTCTCCGATATTT. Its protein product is CASTYGRGSPIF.

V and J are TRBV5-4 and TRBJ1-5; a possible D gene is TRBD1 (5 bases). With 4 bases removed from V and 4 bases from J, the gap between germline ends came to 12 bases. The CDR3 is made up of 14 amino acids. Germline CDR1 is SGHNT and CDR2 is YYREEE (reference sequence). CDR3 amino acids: CASSQGLANQPQHF. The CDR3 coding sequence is TGTGCCAGCAGCCAGGGACTCGCAAATCAGCCCCAGCATTTT. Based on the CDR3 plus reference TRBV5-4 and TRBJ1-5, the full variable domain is ETGVTQSPTHLIKTRGQQVTLRCSSQSGHNTVSWYQQALGQGPQFIFQYYREEENGRGNFPPRFSGLQFPNYSSELNVNALELDDSALYLCASSQGLANQPQHFGDGTRLSIL.

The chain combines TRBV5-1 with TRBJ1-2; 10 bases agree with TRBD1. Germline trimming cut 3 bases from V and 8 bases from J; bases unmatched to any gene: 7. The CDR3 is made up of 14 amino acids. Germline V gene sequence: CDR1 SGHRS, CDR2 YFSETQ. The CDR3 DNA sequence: TGCGCCAGCAGCTCTGCTGACAGGGGGCGAGGCTACACCTTC. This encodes CASSSADRGRGYTF.